The next 7 T cell receptor beta chains were all read from a single sample in a study of OX40 agonist ivuxolimab in advanced cancers. The assay was immunoSEQ multiplex PCR, and TCRdb's table has in-frame clones only and misses some. Among tens of thousands of clones listed, roughly 90% were seen once. Sample: CD4+ or CD8+ T cells sorted from blood, taken in a trial of the OX40 agonist ivuxolimab. The receptor set was obtained from an adult with an advanced solid tumor such as melanoma, head and neck, liver or kidney cancer.

The chain carries TRBV6-6 and TRBJ1-2, with D hard to call. Germline V gene sequence: CDR1 MNHNY, CDR2 SVGAGI (reference sequence). The CDR3 has 15 residues. V lost 1 base to trimming and J lost 0 bases, with 9 bases between them. The CDR3: CASSYFRGSNYGYTF. Written as DNA, the CDR3 is TGTGCCAGCAGTTACTTTCGCGGTTCTAACTATGGCTACACCTTC.

This chain links TRBV7-6 with TRBJ2-7; D possibly corresponds to TRBD1 (6 bases). Trimming shortened V by 4 bases and J by 12 bases, and 19 bases separated the two germline ends. The germline V gene has CDR1 SGHVS and CDR2 FNYEAQ. The CDR3 consists of 13 residues. This CDR3 is CASSSTVGALWYF. The CDR3 DNA sequence: TGTGCCAGCAGCTCGACTGTGGGGGCTTTATGGTACTTC.

This chain links TRBV2 with TRBJ2-7; D ambiguous. CDR3 length: 14 amino acids. Trimming cost V 2 bases and J 4 bases, with 12 bases left between them. Germline V gives CDR1 SNHLY, CDR2 FYNNEI. CDR3: CASSESYRIYEQYF. In DNA, the CDR3 is TGTGCCAGCAGTGAAAGTTATCGGATATACGAGCAGTACTTC. The full variable domain, its missing parts supplied by reference TRBV2 and TRBJ2-7, is EPEVTQTPSHQVTQMGQEVILRCVPISNHLYFYWYRQILGQKVEFLVSFYNNEISEKSEIFDDQFSVERPDGSNFTLKIRSTKLEDSAMYFCASSESYRIYEQYFGPGTRLTVT.

The chain uses TRBV14 and TRBJ1-2; 7 bases match TRBD1. This CDR3 comprises 12 residues. Germline V gene lookup returns CDR1 SGHDN and CDR2 FVKESK. V was clipped by 8 bases and J by 8 bases; unmatched bases: 8. DNA for the CDR3: TGTGCCAGCCGACAGGGAGTAAGGGGCTACACCTTC. Translating gives CASRQGVRGYTF.

This sequence joins TRBV15 and TRBJ1-4; a weak D match, TRBD1 (6 bases). Germline V gives CDR1 LNHNV, CDR2 YYDKDF (reference sequence). The CDR3 loop spans 15 amino acids. Trimming removed 1 base from V and 7 bases from J, with 13 bases in between. The CDR3 is CATSRAGQRSEKLFF. CDR3 nucleotides: TGTGCCACCAGCAGAGCGGGACAACGATCTGAAAAACTGTTTTTT.

The chain is built from TRBV6-6 and TRBJ2-5; the match to TRBD1 covers 8 bases. This CDR3 spans 16 amino acids. Germline V CDR1 and CDR2: MNHNY, SVGAGI (reference sequence). V lost 6 bases, J lost 4 bases, and 13 bases stayed unmatched. CDR3 sequence reads: CASSPPPGQGGETQYF. The CDR3 region has the DNA TGTGCCAGCAGCCCACCCCCAGGACAGGGAGGAGAGACCCAGTACTTC.

V usage is TRBV5-4 and J usage is TRBJ1-1; no reliable D call. The V end was cut by 1 base, the J end by 4 bases, with 11 bases between. The CDR3 loop spans 14 amino acids. Germline V gene lookup returns CDR1 SGHNT and CDR2 YYREEE (reference sequence). Here the CDR3 DNA reads TGTGCCAGCAGCTTGCCCGGGGAGGGCACTGAAGCTTTCTTT. Its translation: CASSLPGEGTEAFF.